The sequence of this T cell receptor (beta chain) was determined in a study of blood T cells in healthy people across ages. Study outcomes and limitations: A roughly linear fall in TCR beta diversity per million T cells was seen with increasing age.

The CDR3 covers 15 residues. CDR1 and CDR2 (germline): DFQATT, SNEGSKA (reference sequence). V was pared by 0 bases and J by 7 bases, with 6 bases of the junction left unmatched. The second PCR ran roughly 6 to 11 cycles with a sample-barcoded 5' primer and J-beta primers. TCRdb used MiXCR to reprocess the 5' RACE reads, holding one entry per CDR3 protein. The repertoire has over 1,500,000 distinct CDR3 sequences, 49% of them found once; the top ten carry less than 2.5%. Remarks on this clonotype: Antigen specificity is unknown.

The sequenced material came from blood. The V gene is TRBV20-1, the J gene TRBJ2-1, with 10 bases matching TRBD2. The clonotype was recovered from a middle-aged woman in good health. CDR3 nucleotides: TGCAGTGCTAGAGAAATAGCGGGGGGAACGAATGAGCAGTTCTTC. It translates to CSAREIAGGTNEQFF.